Below are 23 T cell receptor beta chains sequenced from a single sample in a study of graft-versus-host responses after intestinal transplantation. Profiling relied on immunoSEQ multiplex PCR, and the TCRdb table lists in-frame clones only, not all of them. The sample consists of about 51,000 clones, 70% to 90% of them appearing once. Their antigens are not known. Sequences were derived from unstimulated CD4+ T cells sorted from spleen or lymph node cells, sampled before transplant. These receptors were taken from a human donor who was the organ donor for an intestinal transplant.

J is TRBJ1-2 and V is TRBV4-3, with 10 bases that match TRBD1. This CDR3 comprises 15 residues. The germline V gene encodes CDR1 LGHNA and CDR2 YSLEER. The V segment lost 3 bases and the J segment 8 bases; nucleotides outside the gene matches: 9. The CDR3 DNA sequence: TGCGCCAGCAGCCACCTCGGGACAGGGGTGGGAGGCTACACCTTC. Translating it yields CASSHLGTGVGGYTF.

The V call is TRBV9, the J call TRBJ2-1; 12 bases agree with TRBD2. Germline V gene lookup returns CDR1 SGDLS and CDR2 YYNGEE. J was trimmed by 1 base and V by 4 bases; bases with no gene match: 3. CDR3 length equals 16 residues. In DNA, the CDR3 is TGTGCCAGCAGCCCAGGGACTAGCGGGTCCTACAATGAGCAGTTCTTC. This codes for CASSPGTSGSYNEQFF.

The chain combines TRBV5-4 with TRBJ2-2; the D is unclear. This CDR3 is 12 amino acids long. V lost 0 bases and J lost 7, with 4 bases in between. Germline lookup yields CDR1 SGHNT and CDR2 YYREEE (reference sequence). CDR3 region: CASSLDGGELFF. The CDR3 DNA is TGTGCCAGCAGCTTGGACGGCGGGGAGCTGTTTTTT.

The rearrangement uses TRBV2 and TRBJ2-1; D uncertain. The V end lost 9 bases, the J end lost 4 bases, and 10 bases lay between the germline ends. Germline assignment: CDR1 SNHLY and CDR2 FYNNEI. The CDR3 has 12 residues. CDR3 in amino acids: CASMSIYNEQFF. The DNA for the CDR3 is TGTGCCAGTATGTCTATATACAATGAGCAGTTCTTC.

CDR3 sequence reads: CASSTGTSYEQYF. Written as DNA, the CDR3 is TGTGCCAGCAGCACAGGAACCTCCTACGAGCAGTACTTC. The J gene is TRBJ2-7, the V gene TRBV7-2, with D possibly being TRBD1 (5 bases). Germline V gives CDR1 SGHTA, CDR2 FQGNSA. The CDR3 runs to 13 residues. The V and J ends lost 5 bases and 0 bases respectively, with 8 bases between them.

The chain is built from TRBV5-4 and TRBJ2-3; the D is unclear. Germline CDR1 SGHNT, CDR2 YYREEE (reference sequence). There are 12 residues in the CDR3. The ends were cut back, 2 bases at V and 4 bases at J, with 5 bases in the middle. The chain's CDR3 is CASSFLSDTQYF. The CDR3 region has the DNA TGTGCCAGCAGCTTTCTTTCAGATACGCAGTATTTT.

The rearrangement uses TRBV7-9 and TRBJ2-7; the D is unclear. With 2 bases removed from V and 3 bases from J, the gap between germline ends came to 11 bases. In germline, CDR1 is SEHNR, CDR2 FQNEAQ (reference sequence). This CDR3 comprises 14 residues. The CDR3 here is CASSLLTVNYEQYF. DNA for the CDR3: TGTGCCAGCAGCTTACTTACGGTGAACTACGAGCAGTACTTC.

The rearrangement joins TRBV2 to TRBJ1-1; 7 positions match TRBD1. The junction had 10 bases not matched to a gene; V was cut back by 7 bases and J by 2 bases. Germline values: CDR1 SNHLY, CDR2 FYNNEI. The CDR3 is made up of 15 amino acids. Here the CDR3 reads CASTHLGDSNTEAFF. DNA for the CDR3: TGTGCCAGCACCCACCTAGGGGACAGCAACACTGAAGCTTTCTTT.

This chain joins TRBV5-1 and TRBJ1-5, with a tentative D call TRBD1 (6 bases). Germline CDR1 and CDR2: SGHRS and YFSETQ. The CDR3 consists of 14 residues. V was cut by 4 bases and J by 1 base, with 9 bases left in between. CDR3 region: CASSVGGSNQPQHF. For the CDR3, the DNA is TGCGCCAGCAGCGTGGGGGGCAGCAATCAGCCCCAGCATTTT.

The chain is built from TRBV7-8 and TRBJ1-2, with 7 bases aligning to TRBD1. This CDR3 is built from 20 residues. V shed 2 bases, J shed 5 bases, and the junction held 23 bases outside the gene matches. Germline-derived CDR1 and CDR2 are SGHVS and FQNEAQ. CDR3 DNA: TGTGCCAGCAGCTTATCTGCTGTGGCTATATACAGGGGTGGCCGATATGGCTACACCTTC. This gives the protein CASSLSAVAIYRGGRYGYTF. The whole variable domain, remainder taken from reference TRBV7-8 and TRBJ1-2, is GAGVSQSPRYKVAKRGQDVALRCDPISGHVSLFWYQQALGQGPEFLTYFQNEAQLDKSGLPSDRFFAERPEGSVSTLKIQRTQQEDSAVYLCASSLSAVAIYRGGRYGYTFGSGTRLTVV.

The rearrangement links TRBV18 to TRBJ1-3; 7 nucleotides align to TRBD1. The CDR3 contains 15 residues. V was clipped by 6 bases and J by 0 bases; unmatched bases: 5. Germline lookup yields CDR1 KGHSH and CDR2 LQKENI. The CDR3 nucleotides read TGTGCCAGCTCCCTTGACAGGGCCTCTGGAAACACCATATATTTT. Protein product: CASSLDRASGNTIYF.

This clone was seen a single time. The chain carries TRBV7-3 and TRBJ2-3; 8 bases agree with TRBD2. Germline values: CDR1 SGHTA, CDR2 FQGTGA. This CDR3 spans 16 amino acids. Germline trimming cut 4 bases from V and 4 bases from J; bases unmatched to any gene: 10. As DNA, the CDR3 is TGTGCCAGCAGCTACTCTGGGACTAGTTCGCCAGATACGCAGTATTTT. It translates to CASSYSGTSSPDTQYF.

V is TRBV28 and J is TRBJ2-7, with 11 bases that match TRBD2. The V and J ends lost 1 base and 4 bases, in that order; junction bases with no gene match: 3. CDR3 length equals 15 residues. Germline V gene sequence: CDR1 MDHEN, CDR2 SYDVKM. The CDR3 reads CASSLSLAGGYEQYF. In DNA form, the CDR3 reads TGTGCCAGCAGTTTATCGCTAGCGGGAGGATACGAGCAGTACTTC.

This clone was seen a few times. The chain employs TRBV7-8 and TRBJ1-3; weak D call: TRBD1 (5 bases). V was cut by 2 bases and J by 1 base, with 24 bases left in between. Germline CDR1 is SGHVS and CDR2 is FQNEAQ. The CDR3 is made up of 20 amino acids. DNA for the CDR3: TGTGCCAGCAGCTTATTTTCACCCTGGAACAGGCTTATGTCTGGAAACACCATATATTTT. Amino acids: CASSLFSPWNRLMSGNTIYF.

The V and J genes are TRBV15 and TRBJ1-3; D is unresolved. The germline CDR1 and CDR2 sequences are LNHNV and YYDKDF (reference sequence). V lost 0 bases, J lost 3 bases, and 3 bases lay in between. The CDR3 loop spans 13 amino acids. CDR3 protein: CATSRDIGNTIYF. Here the CDR3 DNA reads TGTGCCACCAGCAGAGATATTGGAAACACCATATATTTT.

This chain links TRBV18 with TRBJ1-5; 7 bases map to TRBD1. V lost 3 bases to trimming and J lost 3 bases; unmatched junction nucleotides: 8. Germline V CDR1 and CDR2: KGHSH, LQKENI. The CDR3 runs 16 residues. This chain's CDR3 is CASSPSGQSSNQPQHF. CDR3 nucleotides: TGTGCCAGCTCACCTTCGGGACAGAGCTCCAATCAGCCCCAGCATTTT.

The V call is TRBV6-4, the J call TRBJ2-3, with TRBD1 identical over 11 bases. Germline V gives CDR1 MRHNA, CDR2 SNTAGT. Losses at the gene ends were 6 bases for V and 2 bases for J; bases not matched to a gene: 7. The CDR3 spans 16 residues. CDR3 amino acids: CASRAGTGGNTDTQYF. The CDR3, as DNA: TGTGCCAGCAGGGCCGGGACAGGGGGTAACACAGATACGCAGTATTTT.

The table lists this clone with a count of one. DNA for the CDR3: TGTGCCAGCAGCTTGCGGCGGGACAGCTCTAACTATGGCTACACCTTC. Translating gives CASSLRRDSSNYGYTF. This sequence joins TRBV27 and TRBJ1-2; TRBD1 aligns across 7 bases. V shed 6 bases, J shed 0 bases, and the junction held 10 bases outside the gene matches. The CDR3 has 16 amino acids. Germline values: CDR1 MNHEY, CDR2 SMNVEV (reference sequence).

The chain carries TRBV9 and TRBJ2-2; 7 bases line up with TRBD1. Trimming cost V 4 bases and J 6 bases; bases outside gene matches: 6. Germline-derived CDR1 and CDR2 are SGDLS and YYNGEE. This CDR3 spans 14 amino acids. The CDR3 DNA is TGTGCCAGCAGCACCCGGGACAGCCCCGGGGAGCTGTTTTTT. It translates to CASSTRDSPGELFF.

The rearrangement links TRBV6-5 to TRBJ1-1, with 7 nucleotides matching TRBD1. Germline V CDR1 and CDR2: MNHEY, SVGAGI. The CDR3 covers 12 residues. V lost 5 bases, J lost 4 bases, and 1 base stayed unmatched. The CDR3 protein is CASSRDSTEAFF. CDR3 nucleotide sequence: TGTGCCAGCAGTCGGGACAGCACTGAAGCTTTCTTT.

In regard to this clone: Other nucleotide sequences in the sample specify the same CDR3. The gene calls are TRBV6-5 and TRBJ2-7; D perhaps matches TRBD2 (6 bases). This CDR3 comprises 12 residues. Germline CDR1 MNHEY, CDR2 SVGAGI. The V gene lost 0 bases and the J gene lost 7 bases, with 7 bases spanning the gap. The CDR3 loop reads CASSYSAGEQYF. CDR3 coding DNA: TGTGCCAGCAGTTACTCGGCGGGGGAGCAGTACTTC.

This clone was seen only a few times. The chain recombines TRBV10-1 with TRBJ2-3; D may be TRBD2 (7 bases). The CDR3 runs 14 residues. The V end was cut by 4 bases, the J end by 4 bases, with 12 bases between. From germline, CDR1 is WNHNN and CDR2 SYGVQD (reference sequence). CDR3 sequence: CASSGTGGADTQYF. CDR3 sequence (DNA): TGCGCCAGCAGTGGAACGGGGGGCGCAGATACGCAGTATTTT.

V is TRBV5-6 and J is TRBJ2-2; 12 bases fit TRBD1. Trimming at V came to 4 bases and at J to 5 bases, leaving 6 bases not matched to a gene. The V gene's germline CDR1 is SGHDT and CDR2 YYEEEE. The CDR3 is 16 amino acids. The CDR3 is CASSPGTGGGTGELFF. In nucleotides, the CDR3 is TGTGCCAGCAGCCCCGGGACAGGGGGCGGAACCGGGGAGCTGTTTTTT. Full variable domain (missing parts from reference TRBV5-6 and TRBJ2-2): DAGVTQSPTHLIKTRGQQVTLRCSPKSGHDTVSWYQQALGQGPQFIFQYYEEEERQRGNFPDRFSGHQFPNYSSELNVNALLLGDSALYLCASSPGTGGGTGELFFGEGSRLTVL.